A selection of T cell receptor beta chains follows, all from one sample in a study of blood T cell repertoires in COVID-19. TCRdb's copy holds only in-frame clones and misses some; the assay was immunoSEQ multiplex PCR. The sample yields fewer than 350,000 clones, about nine tenths seen once. The sample consisted of peripheral blood. The receptors originated from a man younger than 40 with COVID-19, enrolled during active disease. The CDR3 runs from the conserved cysteine through the conserved F or W. A D gene is named only where the DNA matches it firmly. Some rows mark clone size as missing; the rest say once, few, many or name a class of expanded clone.

>TRBV9|TRBD1|TRBJ1-6|-
TGTGCCAGCAGCGCCGGACAGGGGAAGAATTCACCCCTCCACTTT
CASSAGQGKNSPLHF
>TRBV7-9|TRBD1|TRBJ2-3|-
TGTGCCAGCAGCTATGATTACGACAGGGGAATATATGCAGATACGCAGTATTTT
CASSYDYDRGIYADTQYF
>TRBV18|-|TRBJ2-5|-
TGTGCCAGCTCACCCCCGGCAGGGAGCGGGGAGACCCAGTACTTC
CASSPPAGSGETQYF
>TRBV7-2|TRBD1|TRBJ2-7|-
TGTGCCAGCAGCTTAGTTTTGGACAGGAGGTACGAGCAGTACTTC
CASSLVLDRRYEQYF
>TRBV9|-|TRBJ2-3|-
TGTGCCAGCAGCGTAGCGATAACTCGCGGGGATACGCAGTATTTT
CASSVAITRGDTQYF
>TRBV7-2|TRBD1|TRBJ2-2|once
TGTGCCAGCAGTTTGGGACAGGGGGGCACCGGGGAGCTGTTTTTT
CASSLGQGGTGELFF
>TRBV27|TRBD1|TRBJ1-2|-
TGTGCCAGCAGTCCAGGACAGGGGGCTATAAACTATGGCTACACCTTC
CASSPGQGAINYGYTF
>TRBV19|TRBD1|TRBJ2-7|-
TGTGCCAGTAGTCATGCGACAGGGGAAATCTACGAGCAGTACTTC
CASSHATGEIYEQYF
>TRBV10-3|-|TRBJ2-1|few
TGTGCCACCCAAACAGGGAGCTCCTACAATGAGCAGTTCTTC
CATQTGSSYNEQFF
>TRBV6-5|-|TRBJ1-2|-
TGTGCGGCCAAGGGGCCCGGAGCTAACTATGGCTACACCTTC
CAAKGPGANYGYTF
>TRBV5-1|-|TRBJ2-7|-
TGCGCCAGCAGCTCCCTGGGTGGAAGCGCCTACGAGCAGTACTTC
CASSSLGGSAYEQYF
>TRBV9|-|TRBJ2-1|-
TGTGCCAGCAGCGCCTTCTTGGAACGGAGGGATGGAAATGAGCAGTTCTTC
CASSAFLERRDGNEQFF
>TRBV24-1|-|TRBJ2-1|-
TGTGCCACCAATGGGGGGACAGGCGTTAATAGCGGGCCGGGCAATGAGCAGTTCTTC
CATNGGTGVNSGPGNEQFF
>TRBV27|TRBD2|TRBJ2-1|-
TGTGCCAGCAGTTTTCAACTAGCGGGATACAATGAGCAGTTCTTC
CASSFQLAGYNEQFF
>TRBV7-8|-|TRBJ2-7|-
TGTGCCAGCAGCCTAGGGGGAGGGATTAGCTCCTACGAGCAGTACTTC
CASSLGGGISSYEQYF
>TRBV6-5|TRBD2|TRBJ2-2|-
TGTGCCAGCAAGGGAGGGTCCGGGGAGCTGTTTTTT
CASKGGSGELFF
>TRBV7-3|TRBD2|TRBJ2-3|-
TGTGCCAGCAGCGACAGACGAGCGGGGGGGCCAGATACGCAGTATTTT
CASSDRRAGGPDTQYF
>TRBV2|TRBD1|TRBJ2-5|-
TGTGCCAGCGGACAGGAAGAGACCCAGTACTTC
CASGQEETQYF
>TRBV9|TRBD2|TRBJ2-1|once
TGTGCCAGCAGCGTAACGACGAATAAGCGGGAGGGTGAGCAGTTCTTC
CASSVTTNKREGEQFF
>TRBV7-2|-|TRBJ2-7|-
TGTGCCAGCAGCGCGAGACAGACTTCCTACGAGCAGTACTTC
CASSARQTSYEQYF
>TRBV7-2|-|TRBJ2-5|-
TGTGCCAGCAGCTTCCCTTTACAAGAGACCCAGTACTTC
CASSFPLQETQYF
>TRBV6-2/TRBV6-3|-|TRBJ2-5|-
TGTGCCAGCAGTGGAGACAGGATTTACCAAGAGACCCAGTACTTC
CASSGDRIYQETQYF
>TRBV27|-|TRBJ2-7|-
TGTGCCAGCAGTCCTTTGGGTGGCGGGTCCGAGCAGTACTTC
CASSPLGGGSEQYF
>TRBV3-1/TRBV3-2|TRBD2|TRBJ2-7|-
TGTGCCAGCAGCCATTCCGGGACTAGCGGGGTCTCCTACGAGCAGTACTTC
CASSHSGTSGVSYEQYF
>TRBV28|-|TRBJ2-1|-
TGTGCCAGCAGGCCCCGGACTGCCAGCTCCTACAATGAGCAGTTCTTC
CASRPRTASSYNEQFF
>TRBV7-2|TRBD2|TRBJ2-3|-
TGTGCTACGGGGCGGGGGGCCGCAGATACGCAGTATTTT
CATGRGAADTQYF
>TRBV28|-|TRBJ2-7|-
TGTGCCAGCAGTTTAGGAGTATACGAGCAGTACTTC
CASSLGVYEQYF
>TRBV19|TRBD2|TRBJ2-7|-
TGTGCCAGTAGTCACCTAGCGGAGCTCGGCTCCTACGAGCAGTACTTC
CASSHLAELGSYEQYF
>TRBV14|TRBD2|TRBJ2-7|-
TGTGCCAGCAGTCAAGCAGGAGCGGGAGGGCGGCAGTACTTC
CASSQAGAGGRQYF
>TRBV27|TRBD1|TRBJ2-2|-
TGTGCCAGCAGTCACCGACAGGGTTTGACCGGGGAGCTGTTTTTT
CASSHRQGLTGELFF
>TRBV28|-|TRBJ2-1|-
TGTGCCAGCCACCCCCCAGACAGGCCTTACAATGAGCAGTTCTTC
CASHPPDRPYNEQFF
>TRBV18|-|TRBJ2-5|-
TGTGCCAGCTCACCAGAAGGAGGGGAAGAGACCCAGTACTTC
CASSPEGGEETQYF
>TRBV7-2|-|TRBJ2-7|-
TGTGCCAGCAGCTCCAGGGCGTTAAACGACGAGCAGTACTTC
CASSSRALNDEQYF
>TRBV5-1|-|TRBJ1-2|once
TGCGCCAGCAGCCCCACCGGGGGTGGCATCTATGGCTACACCTTC
CASSPTGGGIYGYTF
>TRBV5-1|-|TRBJ2-5|-
TGCGCCAGCAGCTTGGAGGGCGGGGACCAAGAGACCCAGTACTTC
CASSLEGGDQETQYF
>TRBV7-9|-|TRBJ1-1|-
TGTGCCAGCAGCGAGGCCGGGTTGACTGAAGCTTTCTTT
CASSEAGLTEAFF
>TRBV6-2/TRBV6-3|-|TRBJ2-7|few
TGTGCCAGCAGTTACCGACCTACCCAAACAGGGCCCGGGCGTGGTAACGACGAGCAGTACTTC
CASSYRPTQTGPGRGNDEQYF
>TRBV7-9|-|TRBJ2-7|-
TGTGCCAGCAGCCCGGGGAGCGACGAGCAGTACTTC
CASSPGSDEQYF
>TRBV30|-|TRBJ2-5|-
TGTGCCTGGAGACGGGACCAAGAGACCCAGTACTTC
CAWRRDQETQYF
>TRBV6-1|-|TRBJ1-5|-
TGTGCCAGCAGTGAAGTCCCGACAGGCCTCCGGTTGGATCAGCCCCAGCATTTT
CASSEVPTGLRLDQPQHF
>TRBV28|-|TRBJ2-5|-
TGTGCCAGCAGTTTAAGGATGCGGGATAGGGAGACCCAGTACTTC
CASSLRMRDRETQYF